Here is one T cell receptor beta chain with its context. Antigen unknown. Repertoires were generated with immunoSEQ multiplex PCR, while TCRdb's copy carries only in-frame clones and drops some. The table includes approximately 29,000 clones, roughly three quarters detected once. The sample comes from a study of T cell repertoires in ileal Crohn's disease. Study information: Patients had a median roughly 8-year disease duration, and roughly 32% were active smokers. Operated complications were stricturing disease (about 60%) and penetrating disease (about 39%).

Eligibility required adulthood, ileal or ileocolonic Crohn's disease and indicated ileocolonic resection. V dropped 0 bases and J dropped 8; count of bases not matched to a gene: 5. The length of the CDR3 is 15 residues. CDR1 and CDR2 from the germline V gene are SGHRS and YFSETQ. Study findings and constraints: Compared with non-smokers, active smokers at surgery showed more clonal expansions.

The material sequenced was ileal tissue. The chain recombines TRBV5-1 with TRBJ1-4, with 9 bases aligning to TRBD1. The source is an adult with Crohn's disease. The CDR3 protein is CASSLVLGQGEKLFF. Here the CDR3 DNA reads TGCGCCAGCAGCTTGGTTCTGGGACAGGGAGAAAAACTGTTTTTT. Full variable domain (remainder filled in from reference TRBV5-1 and TRBJ1-4): KAGVTQTPRYLIKTRGQQVTLSCSPISGHRSVSWYQQTPGQGLQFLFEYFSETQRNKGNFPGRFSGRQFSNSRSEMNVSTLELGDSALYLCASSLVLGQGEKLFFGSGTQLSVL.